The 24 T cell receptor beta chains reported below all come from one sample, sequenced in a study of beta chain features in type 1 diabetes. Reverse transcription of all isolated RNA meant that expressed TCRB transcripts were sequenced. Sequencing was performed with immunoSEQ multiplex PCR; in TCRdb, only in-frame clones are kept and a portion is missing. The table has under 450,000 clones, roughly 16% seen once. The sample consisted of naive CD4+ T cells from blood. The receptor set was obtained from a woman between 18 and 29 years old in good health.

The rearrangement joins TRBV5-4 to TRBJ2-7; possible D gene TRBD1, 6 bases. Trimming shortened V by 3 bases and J by 6 bases, and 16 bases separated the two germline ends. The CDR3 spans 14 residues. The germline CDR1 and CDR2 sequences are SGHNT and YYREEE (reference sequence). CDR3 sequence: CASSWSTGLGEQYF. DNA of the CDR3: TGTGCCAGCAGCTGGTCAACAGGGCTCGGCGAGCAGTACTTC.

This clone turned up a few times. The chain employs TRBV7-8 and TRBJ1-2, with D perhaps matching TRBD1 (5 bases). V was shortened by 6 bases and J by 6 bases, with 14 bases between the two germline ends. The germline gives CDR1 SGHVS, CDR2 FQNEAQ. This CDR3 comprises 13 residues. The CDR3 coding sequence is TGTGCCAGCAGTTCCCTAGGGGCAGATGGCTACACCTTC. Its protein product is CASSSLGADGYTF.

There are a few counts of this clone. This sequence joins TRBV11-2 and TRBJ2-1; 11 nucleotides agree with TRBD2. With 4 bases clipped from V and 10 bases from J, the junction kept 12 bases outside the gene matches. CDR3 length equals 16 residues. Germline V CDR1 and CDR2: SGHAT, FQNNGV. CDR3: CASSSLGLAEKREQFF. The CDR3 nucleotides read TGTGCCAGCAGCTCTTTGGGACTAGCGGAGAAGAGGGAGCAGTTCTTC.

This clone was seen a few times. The genes are TRBV29-1 and TRBJ2-1; 12 bases line up with TRBD2. The germline V gene has CDR1 SQVTM and CDR2 ANQGSEA. The CDR3 totals 17 residues. The V gene end was trimmed by 5 bases and the J gene end by 0 bases; junction bases not matched to a gene: 8. The CDR3 coding sequence is TGCAGCGTTTCCCGGACTAGCGGGGCTAGCTCCTACAATGAGCAGTTCTTC. Translation: CSVSRTSGASSYNEQFF.

This chain links TRBV5-1 with TRBJ2-4, with 7 bases lining up with TRBD2. CDR1 and CDR2 (germline): SGHRS, YFSETQ. This CDR3 comprises 15 residues. The ends lost 4 bases at V and 8 bases at J; junction bases unmatched: 12. The DNA for the CDR3 is TGCGCCAGCAGCGAAGTCGCTAGCGGTATCGACATTCAGTACTTC. Translation: CASSEVASGIDIQYF.

This chain uses TRBV7-2 with TRBJ2-1; D is unresolved. Germline V gene data show CDR1 as SGHTA and CDR2 as FQGNSA. V shed 5 bases and J shed 3 bases, with 8 bases lying between them. The CDR3 is 13 residues long. DNA of the CDR3: TGTGCCAGCAGCCGTATAAACTACAATGAGCAGTTCTTC. This sequence encodes CASSRINYNEQFF. The variable domain in full, completed from reference TRBV7-2 and TRBJ2-1, reads GAGVSQSPSNKVTEKGKDVELRCDPISGHTALYWYRQSLGQGLEFLIYFQGNSAPDKSGLPSDRFSAERTGGSVSTLTIQRTQQEDSAVYLCASSRINYNEQFFGPGTRLTVL.

This clone was observed a few times. The CDR3 is CASSPTSRVTGELFF. The CDR3 DNA follows: TGTGCCAGCTCACCAACTTCCAGGGTCACCGGGGAGCTGTTTTTT. The chain couples TRBV18 to TRBJ2-2, with D perhaps matching TRBD1 (5 bases). CDR3 length: 15 amino acids. V lost 2 bases and J 4 bases, leaving 11 bases between the germline ends. CDR1 is KGHSH, CDR2 LQKENI, per germline.

The V call is TRBV6-5, the J call TRBJ1-2; the D is unclear. Germline-derived CDR1 and CDR2 are MNHEY and SVGAGI. CDR3 size: 11 residues. Trimming pared 8 bases from V and 2 bases from J, leaving 6 bases between. CDR3 protein: CASAENYGYTF. CDR3 DNA: TGTGCCAGCGCCGAGAACTATGGCTACACCTTC.

The V and J genes are TRBV6-6 and TRBJ2-3; 10 bases are a match to TRBD2. In germline, CDR1 is MNHNY, CDR2 SVGAGI (reference sequence). The CDR3 is 15 amino acids. Germline trimming cut 6 bases from V and 6 bases from J; bases unmatched to any gene: 9. The CDR3 nucleotides are TGTGCCAGCAGATCGCCTAGCGGGAGAAGGGATACGCAGTATTTT. Amino acid sequence: CASRSPSGRRDTQYF.

The gene calls are TRBV9 and TRBJ2-2; 11 positions agree with TRBD1. J was trimmed by 6 bases and V by 2 bases; bases with no gene match: 3. The CDR3 length is 15 residues. CDR1 and CDR2 from the germline V gene are SGDLS and YYNGEE. The CDR3 spells CASSVGTGGAGELFF. DNA of the CDR3: TGTGCCAGCAGCGTGGGGACAGGGGGGGCCGGGGAGCTGTTTTTT. Full variable domain (missing parts from reference TRBV9 and TRBJ2-2): DSGVTQTPKHLITATGQRVTLRCSPRSGDLSVYWYQQSLDQGLQFLIQYYNGEERAKGNILERFSAQQFPDLHSELNLSSLELGDSALYFCASSVGTGGAGELFFGEGSRLTVL.

The chain recombines TRBV21-1 with TRBJ2-7; the table's D call of TRBD2 was not tested on the DNA. TRBV21-1 is a pseudogene segment. The CDR3 runs 15 residues. DNA for the CDR3: TGTGCCAGCAGCAAATCCAGAGGTTCTCCCGCCGAGCAGTACTTC. Encoded protein: CASSKSRGSPAEQYF.

In its sample, this clone was seen a few times. This sequence joins TRBV9 and TRBJ1-2; 7 bases are a match to TRBD1. Germline lookup yields CDR1 SGDLS and CDR2 YYNGEE. The CDR3 loop spans 14 amino acids. Trimming took 4 bases from V and 7 from J; bases not matched to a gene: 10. This CDR3 is CASSLPTGRGGYTF. DNA of the CDR3: TGTGCCAGCAGCCTCCCGACAGGGCGGGGTGGCTACACCTTC.

This clone has a handful of counts. V and J are TRBV4-3 and TRBJ2-1, with 7 bases that match TRBD2. The CDR3 is made up of 18 amino acids. Germline V CDR1 and CDR2: LGHNA, YSLEER. V lost 3 bases and J lost 3; bases outside the gene matches: 14. CDR3 DNA sequence: TGCGCCAGCAGCCAGGATCCCCTCGGAGCGGGGCACTACAATGAGCAGTTCTTC. It is translated as CASSQDPLGAGHYNEQFF.

This clone appeared a few times. The chain recombines TRBV6-5 with TRBJ2-7, with TRBD2 matching 9 bases. This CDR3 region has 15 residues. V lost 4 bases to trimming and J lost 3 bases; unmatched junction nucleotides: 7. CDR1 MNHEY and CDR2 SVGAGI come from the germline V gene. CDR3 residues: CASSSIAGVNYEQYF. DNA for the CDR3: TGTGCCAGCAGTTCGATAGCGGGAGTGAACTACGAGCAGTACTTC.

This clone was seen a handful of times. The chain carries TRBV29-1 and TRBJ1-1; D uncertain. V was pared by 4 bases and J by 0 bases, with 9 bases between. The germline V gene has CDR1 SQVTM and CDR2 ANQGSEA. The CDR3 has 13 residues. CDR3 bases: TGCAGCGTTGCCCGACACCTGAACACTGAAGCTTTCTTT. The encoded protein is CSVARHLNTEAFF.

This clone came up a few times. The chain is built from TRBV18 and TRBJ1-2, with TRBD1 matching 7 bases. This CDR3 is 12 amino acids long. CDR1 is KGHSH and CDR2 is LQKENI in the germline V gene. Losses at the gene ends were 6 bases for V and 3 bases for J; bases not matched to a gene: 1. The CDR3 coding sequence is TGTGCCAGCTCGGACAGGTACTATGGCTACACCTTC. Protein sequence: CASSDRYYGYTF.

This clone was counted between two and nine times. The chain couples TRBV29-1 to TRBJ2-7; TRBD2 agrees at 7 bases. V gave up 1 base and J gave up 6 bases; unmatched junction bases: 9. The CDR3 extends over 14 amino acids. Germline values: CDR1 SQVTM, CDR2 ANQGSEA. For the CDR3, the DNA is TGCAGCGTTGAAGTACCAGCGGGAAGGCTCGAGCAGTACTTC. It is translated as CSVEVPAGRLEQYF.

This clone was seen more than once but under ten times. The chain uses TRBV18 and TRBJ2-3; no firm D call. This CDR3 contains 15 residues. V lost 1 base and J 1 base, leaving 9 bases between the germline ends. Germline values: CDR1 KGHSH, CDR2 LQKENI. The CDR3 DNA follows: TGTGCCAGCTCACCACTGGGCTCGGGCACAGATACGCAGTATTTT. Translating it yields CASSPLGSGTDTQYF.

This chain links TRBV7-7 with TRBJ2-5, with D tentatively TRBD1 (6 bases). Trimming removed 4 bases from V and 1 base from J, with 13 bases in between. In germline, CDR1 is SSHAT, CDR2 FNYEAQ (reference sequence). The CDR3 covers 15 residues. DNA of the CDR3: TGTGCCAGCAGCTACGCAGGGGTGGGCCAAGAGACCCAGTACTTC. Protein product: CASSYAGVGQETQYF.

This chain links TRBV7-8 with TRBJ1-4; D might be TRBD1 (5 bases). The CDR3 spans 13 residues. The ends were cut back, 3 bases at V and 8 bases at J, with 10 bases in the middle. Germline CDR1 reads SGHVS; CDR2 reads FQNEAQ. CDR3 region: CASSLTVREKLFF. CDR3 DNA sequence: TGTGCCAGCAGCTTGACAGTGAGGGAAAAACTGTTTTTT.

This clone has only a few counts. This chain links TRBV27 with TRBJ1-5, with 10 bases aligning to TRBD1. The CDR3 loop spans 19 amino acids. V trimming: 5 bases; J trimming: 6 bases; junction bases outside the gene matches: 19. CDR1 MNHEY and CDR2 SMNVEV come from the germline V gene (reference sequence). In DNA, the CDR3 is TGTGCCAGCAGTCCACACCAAAGCGGGACAGGGGAGAGGAGTCAGCCCCAGCATTTT. The encoded protein is CASSPHQSGTGERSQPQHF.

This clone was counted a few times. The rearrangement joins TRBV5-1 to TRBJ2-5; D call uncertain. Trimming pared 2 bases from V and 5 bases from J, leaving 10 bases between. This CDR3 spans 13 amino acids. The germline CDR1 and CDR2 sequences are SGHRS and YFSETQ. CDR3 bases: TGCGCCAGCAGCTTCCCGGGTCGGGAGACCCAGTACTTC. Its protein product is CASSFPGRETQYF.

The V call is TRBV19, the J call TRBJ1-2; D uncertain. In germline, CDR1 is LNHDA, CDR2 SQIVND (reference sequence). Trimming removed 6 bases from V and 2 bases from J, with 7 bases in between. The CDR3 extends over 12 amino acids. The DNA for the CDR3 is TGTGCCAGTAGGGGCAGCAACTATGGCTACACCTTC. Its protein product is CASRGSNYGYTF. Together with reference TRBV19 and TRBJ1-2, the CDR3 gives the full variable domain: DGGITQSPKYLFRKEGQNVTLSCEQNLNHDAMYWYRQDPGQGLRLIYYSQIVNDFQKGDIAEGYSVSREKKESFPLTVTSAQKNPTAFYLCASRGSNYGYTFGSGTRLTVV.

The chain uses TRBV7-9 and TRBJ2-1; D may be TRBD1 (5 bases). CDR3 size: 15 residues. Germline V gene sequence: CDR1 SEHNR, CDR2 FQNEAQ (reference sequence). V shed 1 base and J shed 3 bases, with 10 bases lying between them. DNA of the CDR3: TGTGCCAGCAGCTTAGAACGGACATTCTACAATGAGCAGTTCTTC. As protein: CASSLERTFYNEQFF. Full variable domain (rest looked up from reference TRBV7-9 and TRBJ2-1): DTGVSQNPRHKITKRGQNVTFRCDPISEHNRLYWYRQTLGQGPEFLTYFQNEAQLEKSRLLSDRFSAERPKGSFSTLEIQRTEQGDSAMYLCASSLERTFYNEQFFGPGTRLTVL.